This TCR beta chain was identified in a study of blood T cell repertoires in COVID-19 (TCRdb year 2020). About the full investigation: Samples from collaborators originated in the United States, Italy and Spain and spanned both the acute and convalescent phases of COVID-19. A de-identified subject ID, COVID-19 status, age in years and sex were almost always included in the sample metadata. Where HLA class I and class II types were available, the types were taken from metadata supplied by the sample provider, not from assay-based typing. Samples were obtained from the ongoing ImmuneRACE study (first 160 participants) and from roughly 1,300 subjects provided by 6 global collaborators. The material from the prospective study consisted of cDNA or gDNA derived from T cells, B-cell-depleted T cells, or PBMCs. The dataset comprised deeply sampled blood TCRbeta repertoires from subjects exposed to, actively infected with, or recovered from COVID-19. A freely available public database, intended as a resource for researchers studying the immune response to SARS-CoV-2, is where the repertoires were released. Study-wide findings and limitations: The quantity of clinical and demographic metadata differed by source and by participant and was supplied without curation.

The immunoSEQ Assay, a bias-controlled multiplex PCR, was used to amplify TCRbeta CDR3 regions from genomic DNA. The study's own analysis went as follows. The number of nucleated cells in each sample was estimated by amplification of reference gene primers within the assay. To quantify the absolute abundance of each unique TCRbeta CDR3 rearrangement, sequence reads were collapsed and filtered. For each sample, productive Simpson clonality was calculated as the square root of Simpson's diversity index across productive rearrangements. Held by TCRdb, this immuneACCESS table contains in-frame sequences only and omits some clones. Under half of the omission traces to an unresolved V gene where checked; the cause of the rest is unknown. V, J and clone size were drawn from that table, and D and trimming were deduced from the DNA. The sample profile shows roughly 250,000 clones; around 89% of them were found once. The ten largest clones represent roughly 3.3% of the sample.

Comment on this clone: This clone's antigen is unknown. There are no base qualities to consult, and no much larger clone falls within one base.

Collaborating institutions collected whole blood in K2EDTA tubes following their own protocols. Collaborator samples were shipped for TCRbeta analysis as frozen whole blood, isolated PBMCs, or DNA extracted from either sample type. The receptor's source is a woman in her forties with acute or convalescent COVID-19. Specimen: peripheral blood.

The bases read TGTGCCAGCAGCCCACGGACAGGTGCGAACTATGGCTACACCTTC. It translates to CASSPRTGANYGYTF. The chain was built from TRBV9 and TRBJ1-2; TRBD1 matches 7 bases in the middle. CDR1 is given as SGDLS and CDR2 as YYNGEE, both from the germline V gene. For this chain, trimming is 4 bases at the V end and 2 bases at the J end, and the number of junction bases without a gene match is 8. From its cysteine to its phenylalanine, the CDR3 spans 15 amino acids. Only the CDR3 DNA stays, 45 bases, in frame from base 1.